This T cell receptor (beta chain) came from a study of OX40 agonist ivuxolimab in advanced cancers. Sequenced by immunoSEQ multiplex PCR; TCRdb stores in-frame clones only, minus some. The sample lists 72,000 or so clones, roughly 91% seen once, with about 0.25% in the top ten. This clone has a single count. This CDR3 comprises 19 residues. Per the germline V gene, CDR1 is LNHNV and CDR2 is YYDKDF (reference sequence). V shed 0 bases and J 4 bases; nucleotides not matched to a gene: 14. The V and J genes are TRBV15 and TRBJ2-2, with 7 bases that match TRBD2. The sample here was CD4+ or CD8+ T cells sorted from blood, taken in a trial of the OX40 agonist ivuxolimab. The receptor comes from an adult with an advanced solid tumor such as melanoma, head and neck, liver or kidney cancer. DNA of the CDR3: TGTGCCACCAGCAGAGATAAATTCGCGGGTAGCGGGTCCACCGGGGAGCTGTTTTTT. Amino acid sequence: CATSRDKFAGSGSTGELFF.